This T cell receptor beta chain was identified during a study of CD8 T cells in Susac syndrome. The CDR3 consists of 14 residues. J was trimmed by 5 bases and V by 4 bases; bases with no gene match: 6. Germline assignment: CDR1 MNHEY and CDR2 SVGEGT. Random hexamers primed reverse transcription of roughly 0.45 to 1 ug RNA. Each CDR3 protein gets one entry after TCRdb re-called the immunoSEQ multiplex PCR reads with MiXCR. The table records over 100,000 distinct CDR3 sequences, around 95% of them present only once. Sequencing targeted TCR beta in blood CD8+ and CD4+ T cells. TEMRA cells were FACS-enriched, while CD8+ and CD4+ T cells were negatively isolated.

The gene calls are TRBV6-2 or TRBV6-3 and TRBJ1-1; 8 bases match TRBD1. The specimen was CD4+ T cells from PBMCs. The receptor's source is a human donor in good health. CDR3 coding DNA: TGTGCCAGCAGTTTCTCATGGACAGGGACTGAAGCTTTCTTT. Translating it yields CASSFSWTGTEAFF.